This TCR beta chain was identified in a study of beta chain features in type 1 diabetes. Whole-study findings and limits: The study found fewer insertions and more deletions at VDJ junctions in type 1 diabetes patients. Over-representation of high TCR-expressing cells was a possible consequence of cDNA sequencing.

The CDR3 contains 12 residues. The ends were cut back, 5 bases at V and 1 base at J, with 6 bases in the middle. From germline, CDR1 is SEHNR and CDR2 FQNEAQ (reference sequence). This clone was seen more than once but under ten times. Its antigen remains unknown. Expressed TCRB transcripts were sequenced, since all the RNA that had been isolated was reverse transcribed. It was found that naive, central memory and regulatory T cell samples averaged about 3.5 million reads. Sequencing used immunoSEQ multiplex PCR; TCRdb keeps in-frame clones, though not all of them. The repertoire holds hundreds of thousands of clones, with roughly 14% as singletons.

Material for sequencing was naive CD4+ T cells from blood. The clonotype originates from a young man in good health. J is TRBJ2-7 and V is TRBV7-9, with D uncertain. Here the CDR3 reads CASSIDSYEQYF. The CDR3 bases are TGTGCCAGCAGCATCGATTCCTACGAGCAGTACTTC.